Each of the 21 T cell receptor beta chains below was sequenced from the same sample in a study of Graves' ophthalmopathy and Graves' hyperthyroidism. Amplified TCR beta CDR3 regions were obtained using RNA transcripts as template. The authors performed first-round RT-PCR with HTBI primers and then a second-round multiplex PCR. TCRdb reanalysed the multiplex PCR reads using MiXCR and keeps one entry per CDR3 protein. The data show under 400,000 distinct CDR3 sequences, roughly a sixth seen once. What was sequenced was peripheral blood. These TCRs come from an adult man with Graves' ophthalmopathy.

This clonotype has a count of ten or more. The V gene is TRBV6-1, the J gene TRBJ1-2; 7 bases line up with TRBD1. The CDR3 has 15 residues. CDR1 MNHNS and CDR2 SASEGT come from the germline V gene. V trimming: 4 bases; J trimming: 1 base; junction bases outside the gene matches: 6. Written as DNA, the CDR3 is TGTGCCAGCAGTGGCCGGGACAGAAGTAACTATGGCTACACCTTC. Its protein product is CASSGRDRSNYGYTF.

This clonotype was observed many times. The rearrangement joins TRBV20-1 to TRBJ1-5; D gene uncertain. This CDR3 contains 15 residues. Germline V lookup: CDR1 DFQATT, CDR2 SNEGSKA (reference sequence). Between the trimmed V and J ends, which lost 4 bases and 3 bases, there was a span of 16 bases. CDR3 coding DNA: TGCAGTGCTACCACTAGGTCAGGTTCCAATCAGCCCCAGCATTTT. It codes for CSATTRSGSNQPQHF.

This clonotype occurred many times. The chain employs TRBV11-2 and TRBJ2-7; maybe TRBD2 (5 bases). The CDR3 runs to 15 residues. Germline-derived CDR1 and CDR2 are SGHAT and FQNNGV. Trimming took off 5 bases at V and 1 base at J, with 15 bases between the two ends. CDR3 in amino acids: CASSTHRDKSYEQYF. The CDR3 DNA is TGTGCCAGCAGCACCCACCGGGATAAGTCCTACGAGCAGTACTTC.

This clonotype appeared many times. This rearrangement joins TRBV30 to TRBJ2-7; 7 bases fit TRBD1. The V gene's germline CDR1 is GTSNPN and CDR2 SVGIG (reference sequence). Losses at the gene ends were 3 bases for V and 3 bases for J; bases not matched to a gene: 8. The CDR3 consists of 14 residues. CDR3 nucleotide sequence: TGTGCCTGGAGGTCTGCAGGGGGATACTACGAGCAGTACTTC. This encodes CAWRSAGGYYEQYF.

This clonotype was recorded many times. The CDR3 DNA reads TGTGCCAGCAGTTTCTCCACGGGCAGGAACTACGAGCAGTACTTC. Residues: CASSFSTGRNYEQYF. The rearrangement uses TRBV12-3 or TRBV12-4 and TRBJ2-7; no clear D gene. The CDR3 has 15 amino acids. Trimming left V 3 bases short and J 3 bases short, with 15 bases between.

This clonotype came up a few times. This may be a read error: a much more frequent sequence differs by one nucleotide. The CDR3 loop is CASSTRTSGAYEQYF. The CDR3 DNA reads TGTGCCAGCAGTACACGGACTAGCGGGGCCTACGAGCAGTACTTC. This chain uses TRBV28 with TRBJ2-7; 12 nucleotides agree with TRBD2. The germline gives CDR1 MDHEN, CDR2 SYDVKM. With 5 bases clipped from V and 2 bases from J, the junction kept 4 bases outside the gene matches. There are 15 residues in the CDR3.

This clonotype was counted at least ten times. This chain joins TRBV9 and TRBJ1-1; D might be TRBD1 (5 bases). This CDR3 has 16 residues. Germline V CDR1 and CDR2: SGDLS, YYNGEE. V was pared by 0 bases and J by 2 bases, with 14 bases between. CDR3 coding DNA: TGTGCCAGCAGCGTAGATCCTCTAGGGGTAAACACTGAAGCTTTCTTT. This encodes CASSVDPLGVNTEAFF.

This clonotype showed up many times. The V call is TRBV30, the J call TRBJ2-5; 12 bases are a match to TRBD2. The CDR3 is made up of 14 amino acids. J lost 4 bases, V lost 3 bases, and 3 bases had no gene match. Germline V CDR1 and CDR2: GTSNPN, SVGIG (reference sequence). The CDR3 reads CAWRLAGGPETQYF. The CDR3 DNA reads as TGTGCCTGGAGGCTAGCGGGAGGGCCAGAGACCCAGTACTTC. Full variable domain (outside the CDR3, taken from reference TRBV30 and TRBJ2-5): SQTIHQWPATLVQPVGSPLSLECTVEGTSNPNLYWYRQAAGRGLQLLFYSVGIGQISSEVPQNLSASRPQDRQFILSSKKLLLSDSGFYLCAWRLAGGPETQYFGPGTRLLVL.

In this sample, this clonotype turned up many times. The chain uses TRBV7-2 and TRBJ2-7; 9 bases line up with TRBD1. The junction had 3 bases not matched to a gene; V was cut back by 0 bases and J by 3 bases. CDR3 length equals 15 residues. CDR1 is SGHTA and CDR2 is FQGNSA in the germline V gene. The CDR3 sequence: CASSLAGQGIYEQYF. The CDR3 DNA reads as TGTGCCAGCAGCTTAGCGGGACAGGGTATCTACGAGCAGTACTTC.

This chain uses TRBV30 with TRBJ2-7; D uncertain. V was shortened by 2 bases and J by 4 bases, with 6 bases between the two germline ends. Looked up from germline, CDR1 is GTSNPN and CDR2 is SVGIG (reference sequence). This CDR3 comprises 11 residues. The CDR3 region is CAWSTNYEQYF. Here the CDR3 DNA reads TGTGCCTGGAGTACGAATTACGAGCAGTACTTC.

This clonotype was picked up many times. The chain carries TRBV5-1 and TRBJ2-7, with TRBD2 matching 7 bases. V lost 0 bases and J lost 2; bases outside the gene matches: 5. From germline, CDR1 is SGHRS and CDR2 YFSETQ. This CDR3 is built from 15 residues. Written as DNA, the CDR3 is TGCGCCAGCAGCTTGGTTCCGGCGGGGGCCTACGAGCAGTACTTC. Translation gives CASSLVPAGAYEQYF.

This clonotype was picked up many times. The rearrangement links TRBV19 to TRBJ1-2; D remains unclear. Per the germline V gene, CDR1 is LNHDA and CDR2 is SQIVND (reference sequence). CDR3 length: 13 amino acids. Deletions cut 2 bases from V and 3 bases from J, with 7 bases between. The CDR3, as DNA: TGTGCCAGTAGTATAACAGACCACTATGGCTACACCTTC. It codes for CASSITDHYGYTF.

This clonotype has ten or more counts. The chain is built from TRBV11-1 and TRBJ2-7; 12 bases are a match to TRBD2. Per germline, CDR1 SGHAT and CDR2 FQDESV (reference sequence). This CDR3 has 16 residues. Unmatched junction bases numbered 12, after V lost 3 bases and J lost 9 bases. CDR3 amino acids: CASSLSRLAGADGQYF. CDR3 nucleotide sequence: TGTGCCAGCAGCTTGTCGAGACTAGCGGGAGCGGACGGGCAGTACTTC.

This clonotype appeared many times. The chain links TRBV10-3 to TRBJ1-2; 9 bases match TRBD1. V shed 7 bases and J 5 bases; nucleotides not matched to a gene: 5. The CDR3 is 13 amino acids. Germline CDR1 reads ENHRY; CDR2 reads SYGVKD. The CDR3 is CAITGDRGYGYTF. The CDR3 nucleotides read TGTGCCATCACCGGCGACAGGGGGTATGGCTACACCTTC.

This clonotype was picked up many times. The chain carries TRBV18 and TRBJ1-5, with unresolved D. The V end was cut by 3 bases, the J end by 1 base, with 10 bases between. This CDR3 spans 15 amino acids. Germline values: CDR1 KGHSH, CDR2 LQKENI. For the CDR3, the DNA is TGTGCCAGCTCACCGGGAAGGCAGAGCAATCAGCCCCAGCATTTT. It yields the protein CASSPGRQSNQPQHF.

With regard to this clonotype: It may be a read error: a sequence one base away is much more abundant. A read error is likely, as this CDR3 ends without the conserved phenylalanine or tryptophan. The chain joins TRBV4-3 to TRBJ1-2, with a possible D match to TRBD1 (5 bases). This CDR3 has 13 amino acids. The V end was cut by 4 bases, the J end by 8 bases, with 14 bases between. Germline V lookup: CDR1 LGHNA, CDR2 YSLEER. Here the CDR3 reads CASSPQTGEGYTL. In DNA, the CDR3 is TGCGCCAGCAGCCCACAAACGGGGGAAGGCTACACCCTC.

This clonotype occurred many times. The chain links TRBV7-3 to TRBJ1-6; D is undetermined. This CDR3 is 14 amino acids long. Trimming removed 2 bases from V and 7 bases from J, with 9 bases in between. CDR1 is SGHTA and CDR2 is FQGTGA in the germline V gene. This CDR3 is CASSLSPGNSPLHF. CDR3 sequence (DNA): TGTGCCAGCAGCTTATCCCCGGGAAATTCACCCCTCCACTTT.

This clonotype showed up many times. V and J are TRBV27 and TRBJ1-5, with D maybe TRBD1 (6 bases). Germline CDR1 is MNHEY and CDR2 is SMNVEV (reference sequence). V was pared by 3 bases and J by 2 bases, with 11 bases between. The CDR3 runs 15 residues. The CDR3 spells CASSLGGRGNQPQHF. CDR3 coding DNA: TGTGCCAGCAGTTTGGGGGGCAGAGGCAATCAGCCCCAGCATTTT.

This clonotype was counted many times. This chain connects TRBV6-1 to TRBJ1-1, with 9 positions matching TRBD1. The germline CDR1 and CDR2 sequences are MNHNS and SASEGT. V was pared by 5 bases and J by 5 bases, with 6 bases of the junction left unmatched. This CDR3 contains 14 residues. The CDR3 nucleotides read TGTGCCAGCAGTAAACAGGGGGCAGATACTGAAGCTTTCTTT. It is translated as CASSKQGADTEAFF.

This clonotype occurred many times. The chain uses TRBV3-1 and TRBJ2-5, with no clear D. The CDR3 sequence is 16 residues long. The V gene lost 7 bases and the J gene lost 0 bases, with 18 bases spanning the gap. Germline CDR1 LGHDT, CDR2 YNNKEL (reference sequence). CDR3 amino acids: CASMGITPSYQETQYF. The DNA for the CDR3 is TGTGCCAGCATGGGTATAACTCCCTCCTACCAAGAGACCCAGTACTTC.

The J gene is TRBJ1-2, the V gene TRBV20-1; D not certain. The V gene's germline CDR1 is DFQATT and CDR2 SNEGSKA (reference sequence). V was shortened by 0 bases and J by 2 bases, with 16 bases between the two germline ends. This CDR3 is built from 16 residues. This CDR3 is CSARDLVRSANYGYTF. The CDR3 DNA reads as TGCAGTGCTAGAGATTTGGTGAGGAGCGCCAACTATGGCTACACCTTC.